The 10 T cell receptor beta chains below all came from one sample that was sequenced in a study of shared clonotypes between healthy human individuals. The repertoire was sequenced with immunoSEQ multiplex PCR; TCRdb's copy has only in-frame clones and lacks some. The repertoire includes approximately 2.5 million clones, over 85% of them detected once, and more than 0.12% sits in the top ten. The source material was naive CD4+ T cells sorted from blood. The subset: CD45RA+ positively selected. The receptor source for this set is a man younger than 30 in good health.

CDR3 nucleotide sequence: TGCGCCAGCAGCCAAGAGTACCTAAATTACAGGGGAAGGAACACTGAAGCTTTCTTT. Its translation: CASSQEYLNYRGRNTEAFF. V and J are TRBV4-3 and TRBJ1-1; 7 bases fit TRBD1. V was pared by 0 bases and J by 1 base, with 14 bases of the junction left unmatched. Germline CDR1 LGHNA, CDR2 YSLEER. This CDR3 comprises 19 residues.

This chain links TRBV7-2 with TRBJ1-1; no clear D gene. The CDR3 covers 15 residues. Deletions cut 1 base from V and 3 bases from J, with 12 bases between. From germline, CDR1 is SGHTA and CDR2 FQGNSA. DNA of the CDR3: TGTGCCAGCAGCTTAGTTGGAGGTTCGGACACTGAAGCTTTCTTT. It yields the protein CASSLVGGSDTEAFF.

V usage is TRBV5-5 and J usage is TRBJ1-5; D unresolved. The CDR3 has 13 amino acids. V gave up 1 base and J gave up 5 bases, with 7 bases separating them. Germline V gives CDR1 SGHKS, CDR2 YYEKEE (reference sequence). The CDR3 is CASSLLSDQPQHF. The CDR3 DNA is TGTGCCAGCAGCTTGTTGAGTGATCAGCCCCAGCATTTT.

The chain links TRBV27 to TRBJ2-2; D possibly matches TRBD1 or TRBD2 (5 bases each). Trimming took 6 bases from V and 2 from J, leaving 16 bases between them. The germline gives CDR1 MNHEY, CDR2 SMNVEV (reference sequence). The length of the CDR3 is 16 residues. CDR3 in DNA: TGTGCCAGCAGAGTTTCGGGACGCCTCAACACCGGGGAGCTGTTTTTT. Translating gives CASRVSGRLNTGELFF.

This chain connects TRBV6-1 to TRBJ2-3; TRBD2 matches 8 bases. V dropped 1 base and J dropped 2; count of bases not matched to a gene: 17. The V gene's germline CDR1 is MNHNS and CDR2 SASEGT. The CDR3 loop spans 20 amino acids. For the CDR3, the DNA is TGTGCCAGCAGTGAAGACAGGGTGGGGAGGATAGCGGGGATCACAGATACGCAGTATTTT. Translating gives CASSEDRVGRIAGITDTQYF.

This sequence joins TRBV9 and TRBJ1-6; a weak D match, TRBD1 (5 bases). Germline CDR1 is SGDLS and CDR2 is YYNGEE. V was clipped by 3 bases and J by 8 bases, with 15 bases between them. The CDR3 totals 15 residues. The CDR3 sequence is CASSAAGGTYSPLHF. In nucleotides, the CDR3 is TGTGCCAGCAGCGCTGCGGGGGGTACTTATTCACCCCTCCACTTT.

The chain is built from TRBV4-1 and TRBJ1-4, with TRBD1 matching 8 bases. The germline V gene has CDR1 MGHRA and CDR2 YSYEKL. The CDR3 extends over 14 amino acids. Losses at the gene ends were 4 bases for V and 8 bases for J; bases not matched to a gene: 6. The CDR3 region has the DNA TGCGCCAGCAGCCCCGACAGGGGTGGAGAAAAACTGTTTTTT. Residues: CASSPDRGGEKLFF.

The V call is TRBV7-3, the J call TRBJ2-5; D is perhaps TRBD2 (7 bases). The CDR3 contains 15 residues. V was shortened by 5 bases and J by 5 bases, with 18 bases between the two germline ends. Germline assignment: CDR1 SGHTA and CDR2 FQGTGA. The CDR3 DNA reads as TGTGCCAGCAGCCCGAGGGGGGGCCCGGGGGAGACCCAGTACTTC. Protein sequence: CASSPRGGPGETQYF. The whole variable domain, filled in from reference TRBV7-3 and TRBJ2-5, reads GAGVSQTPSNKVTEKGKYVELRCDPISGHTALYWYRQSLGQGPEFLIYFQGTGAADDSGLPNDRFFAVRPEGSVSTLKIQRTERGDSAVYLCASSPRGGPGETQYFGPGTRLLVL.

The chain is built from TRBV6-1 and TRBJ1-6; D is unresolved. Germline CDR1 is MNHNS and CDR2 is SASEGT. V shed 2 bases and J shed 6 bases, with 8 bases lying between them. CDR3 size: 14 residues. This CDR3 reads CASSEPGFNSPLHF. The CDR3 DNA follows: TGTGCCAGCAGTGAACCAGGTTTTAATTCACCCCTCCACTTT.

The rearrangement links TRBV2 to TRBJ2-7, with a weak D call TRBD1 (5 bases). Between the trimmed V and J ends, which lost 5 bases and 2 bases, there was a span of 10 bases. The germline gives CDR1 SNHLY, CDR2 FYNNEI. The CDR3 covers 13 residues. CDR3 in DNA: TGTGCCAGCAGTCTCCGACAGACCTACGAGCAGTACTTC. It translates to CASSLRQTYEQYF.